What follows describes a single TCR beta chain. The data belong to a study of blood T cell repertoires in COVID-19. Generated by immunoSEQ multiplex PCR, the TCRdb table keeps only in-frame clones and is missing some. The sample lists 200,000 or so clones; about 89% were seen once. With V trimmed by 6 bases and J by 10 bases, 12 bases remained unmatched. Germline CDR1 is SGHDN and CDR2 is FVKESK. The CDR3 extends over 14 amino acids. Sequencing was performed on peripheral blood. The rearrangement links TRBV14 to TRBJ2-1; 7 bases are shared with TRBD2. The sequence came from a man in his sixties who had recovered from COVID-19. Here the CDR3 reads CASSPSGGIREQFF. The CDR3 DNA reads as TGTGCCAGCAGTCCTAGCGGAGGAATTCGGGAGCAGTTCTTC.